Described below is a single T cell receptor beta chain sequence and its context. Source study methods: Counts of nucleated cells, estimated from reference gene primer amplification, were obtained. TCRdb's table, derived via immunoSEQ multiplex PCR, lists solely in-frame clones and lacks some. Clone size and the V and J calls come from that table; the DNA yielded D and trimming. The sample has about 50,000 clones, over 85% seen once. The data were taken from a study of blood T cell repertoires in COVID-19. What was sequenced was peripheral blood. This clonotype originated in an elderly man with active or convalescent COVID-19.

The CDR3: CASSLSLARENTEAFF. DNA for the CDR3: TGTGCCAGCAGCTTGAGTCTGGCCAGGGAGAACACTGAAGCTTTCTTT. The genes are TRBV5-4 and TRBJ1-1; TRBD1 is a possible D gene (5 bases). Germline CDR1 is SGHNT and CDR2 is YYREEE (reference sequence). This CDR3 comprises 16 residues. The ends were cut back, 1 base at V and 1 base at J, with 14 bases in the middle.